This paragraph covers one T cell receptor (beta chain) sequence. This clone's antigen is unknown. No much larger clone exists at a distance of one base, and base qualities are not known. The donors were roughly 40 Caucasian individuals from Russia, aged 6 to 90 years, who were systemically healthy. Each donor gave ten milliliters of peripheral blood, collected into EDTA-treated Vacutainer tubes. Ficoll-Paque density-gradient centrifugation was used to isolate PBMCs, with at least 7 million obtained per sample. Total RNA, at least 6 micrograms per sample, was extracted from PBMCs with Trizol reagent. The percentages of naive CD45RAhigh/CD27high T cells were determined by flow cytometry on a PBMC aliquot from every donor. The sample comes from a study of blood T cells in healthy people across ages (dated by TCRdb to the mid-2010s). At the level of the whole study: In model experiments, template switching captured roughly one uniquely barcoded TCR beta cDNA molecule for every two T cells. To track age-related changes in TCR beta repertoire diversity, the study relied on deep sequencing normalized with unique cDNA molecular identifiers. The donors were split into four age groups: young (average 16 years), middle-aged (roughly 42), aged (more than 55) and long-lived (roughly 80). To avoid experimental bias, donors of different ages were spread randomly across the sequencing lanes. Two additional independent replicas of 1 million unique cDNA reads from the same blood draw were analyzed for two donors (one aged 18 to 30 and one aged 80 or older). On the study overall, not on this receptor specifically: A strong correlation was found between observed TCR beta diversity and the percentage of naive T cells measured by flow cytometry. The CMV infection status of donors was not known, potentially confounding age-related changes in expanded clonotypes. Estimates of total diversity from one million sequenced T cells were regarded as lower bounds and underestimates. Observed TCR beta diversity per million T cells fell roughly linearly with age, and a significant reduction was already apparent by age roughly 40. The long-lived group showed more naive CD4+ T cells, fewer expanded clones and increased TCR diversity than the aged group, suggesting age selection. Conclusive comparison of naive and antigen-experienced compartments was prevented by the profiling of bulk unsorted PBMCs.

Library preparation used 5' RACE. Data came from an Illumina HiSeq 2500. A second PCR of about 6 to 12 cycles was run with a J-beta primer mix and a sample-barcoded 5' primer. Each TCR beta cDNA molecule received a unique molecular identifier from a template-switch 5' adaptor carrying 12 random nucleotides. Each sample yielded at least 2.5 million CDR3-containing paired-end reads. First-strand cDNA was synthesized from all RNA with the Mint cDNA synthesis kit, primed by a TRBC-specific oligonucleotide. Following uracil-DNA glycosylase treatment, a first 18-cycle PCR with universal primers M1SS and BC2_uni_R was performed on all cDNA. The study's own analysis went as follows. For normalization, 1 million high-quality reads were randomly selected from each sample, with every read carrying a distinct molecular identifier. Instead of being binned into consensus sequences, reads with shared molecular identifiers were discarded. MiTCR, with a Q25 quality threshold and the strictest error-elimination algorithm, was used for CDR3 identification, clonotype clustering and error correction. Lower-bound total TCR beta diversity was estimated with a nonparametric unseen species model using Euler transformation. Starting from the raw public reads, TCRdb applied fastp trimming at Q25, assembled clones with MiXCR and retained in-frame beta chains. Entries are consolidated by CDR3 protein sequence, retaining the most common genes and DNA. TCRdb assigned the V and J calls; the authors' analysis was not used. This sample has about a million distinct CDR3 sequences in its table, and roughly 51% of those were observed once. About a fifth of the sample goes to the ten largest clones.

CDR1 SGHTA and CDR2 FQGNSA are derived from the germline V gene. The CDR3 spans 14 residues, from the cysteine through the phenylalanine. Of the read, only the CDR3 DNA is kept; its 42 bases are in frame from base 1. Relative to germline, V is 5 bases shorter and J is 7 bases shorter, with 15 bases between their ends. The sequenced material came from blood. The TCR was taken from a woman aged 55-70 years in good health. The rearrangement joined TRBV7-2 to TRBJ1-5; the D gene assignment is ambiguous. The DNA reads as follows: TGTGCCAGCAGCGACCGATCGGGCGGGCAGCCCCAGCATTTT. This gives the protein CASSDRSGGQPQHF.